This passage covers 2 T cell receptor beta chains from one sample sequenced in a study of T-cell memory formation after mild COVID-19. Via MiXCR, TCRdb re-called the 5' RACE reads, giving one row per CDR3 protein. The data contain 300,000 to 350,000 distinct CDR3 sequences, 13% of them singletons. The sequenced sample was PBMCs or a T cell subset sorted from them (not recorded which). Receptors were obtained from a man aged 18 to 29 who had mild COVID-19 (a few samples of this study predate the infection). Cell type and time point are not known.

This clonotype has only a few counts. The genes are TRBV12-3 or TRBV12-4 and TRBJ2-1; D remains ambiguous. CDR3 size: 13 residues. V lost 7 bases, J lost 8 bases, and 15 bases lay in between. Written as DNA, the CDR3 is TGTGCCAGCACCCTTATTGGGGTCCATGAGCAGTTCTTC. This encodes CASTLIGVHEQFF.

This clonotype was counted ten times or more. This chain uses TRBV5-1 with TRBJ2-2; D not certain. The length of the CDR3 is 13 residues. With 5 bases removed from V and 6 bases from J, the gap between germline ends came to 11 bases. Germline V gene sequence: CDR1 SGHRS, CDR2 YFSETQ. CDR3 coding DNA: TGCGCCAGCAGGACTGGCGGTCCCGGGGAGCTGTTTTTT. The encoded protein is CASRTGGPGELFF.